The entry below describes one T cell receptor beta chain. Its target is not known. Germline V gene lookup returns CDR1 MNHNY and CDR2 SVGAGI (reference sequence). Trimming pared 0 bases from V and 3 bases from J, leaving 6 bases between. CDR3 length: 13 amino acids. These data belong to a study of brain T cells in children with intractable seizures. Study results and caveats: Pre-surgery blood may have been undersampled, hiding some clones. Viral specificity was inferred only from CDR3 similarity; HCMV serostatus was unknown.

Method: immunoSEQ multiplex PCR; TCRdb's copy keeps in-frame clones and lacks some. Here the sample spans hundreds of thousands of clones, roughly 92% being singletons. Regarding time point: blood from clinic visit 5 months post-surgery; TSC patient then seizure free. Surgery cases with the highest brain T cell transcript signatures were chosen for sequencing. Before surgery, patients took at least one anti-epileptic drug. The sequences come from peripheral blood, collected about 5 months after surgery. The chain joins TRBV6-6 to TRBJ2-7; perhaps TRBD2 as D (5 bases). The TCR comes from a boy younger than two with tuberous sclerosis and intractable seizures. In DNA, the CDR3 is TGTGCCAGCAGTTACTCGAGGGACTACGAGCAGTACTTC. This translates into CASSYSRDYEQYF.